The 17 T cell receptor beta chains given below trace back to one sample, sequenced in a study of vaccination and CD4 T cells after COVID-19. These TCRs are of unknown antigen specificity. The Oncomine TCR Beta short-read assay sequenced DNA from cultured CD4+ T cells. TCRdb recomputed calls from the PCR reads with MiXCR, one row per CDR3 protein. The sample includes fewer than 15,000 distinct CDR3 sequences, around 50% of them seen just once. Treatment defined: roughly 10-day PBMC culture with coronavirus spike peptide pools or control peptides (ViraFEST assay). The sequences come from cultured CD4+ T cells from blood, collected after SARS-CoV-2 vaccination. These receptors all stem from a human donor with COVID-19.

The chain has TRBV6-5 and TRBJ1-5, with D possibly matching TRBD1 (5 bases). Trimming pared 3 bases from V and 2 bases from J, leaving 11 bases between. The CDR3 is 15 residues long. Germline values: CDR1 MNHEY, CDR2 SVGAGI. Written as DNA, the CDR3 is TGTGCCAGCAGTTATACGGGGCTTGGCAATCAGCCCCAGCATTTT. It is translated as CASSYTGLGNQPQHF.

The J gene is TRBJ1-3, the V gene TRBV20-1; 9 positions match TRBD1. The CDR3 contains 16 residues. The germline gives CDR1 DFQATT, CDR2 SNEGSKA (reference sequence). The V gene end was trimmed by 5 bases and the J gene end by 1 base; junction bases not matched to a gene: 9. The CDR3 reads CSASRTGGLSGNTIYF. The CDR3 coding sequence is TGCAGTGCTTCCCGTACAGGGGGCTTATCTGGAAACACCATATATTTT.

The rearrangement uses TRBV7-8 and TRBJ1-2; 9 bases are a match to TRBD1. Trimming took 5 bases from V and 0 from J; bases not matched to a gene: 10. The CDR3 contains 17 residues. CDR1 is SGHVS and CDR2 is FQNEAQ in the germline V gene. CDR3 nucleotide sequence: TGTGCCAGCAGCGCCGGGGTGACAGGGGGTGCTAACTATGGCTACACCTTC. Translating gives CASSAGVTGGANYGYTF.

This clonotype was counted a few times. The chain carries TRBV19 and TRBJ1-5; the D gene is possibly TRBD1 (6 bases). The V end lost 5 bases, the J end lost 1 base, and 12 bases lay between the germline ends. CDR3 length equals 15 residues. CDR1 is LNHDA and CDR2 is SQIVND in the germline V gene (reference sequence). The CDR3 sequence: CASSPGGLSNQPQHF. CDR3 coding DNA: TGTGCCAGTAGTCCGGGGGGCCTGAGCAATCAGCCCCAGCATTTT.

V usage is TRBV19 and J usage is TRBJ1-5, with D possibly being TRBD1 (5 bases). The CDR3 runs to 16 residues. Trimming took 7 bases from V and 1 from J, leaving 17 bases between them. Germline V lookup: CDR1 LNHDA, CDR2 SQIVND (reference sequence). The CDR3: CASTTRAWDSNQPQHF. The CDR3 bases are TGTGCCAGTACCACGAGGGCTTGGGACAGCAATCAGCCCCAGCATTTT.

The V call is TRBV25-1, the J call TRBJ1-5, with 9 nucleotides matching TRBD1. Germline V gene sequence: CDR1 MGHDK, CDR2 SYGVNS. V was pared by 5 bases and J by 7 bases, with 6 bases of the junction left unmatched. The CDR3 length is 14 residues. The CDR3 spells CASSRGQGLQPQHF. The DNA for the CDR3 is TGTGCCAGCAGTAGAGGACAGGGGTTGCAGCCCCAGCATTTT.

J is TRBJ1-6 and V is TRBV20-1; D not certain. V was shortened by 0 bases and J by 10 bases, with 16 bases between the two germline ends. The CDR3 totals 15 residues. The V gene's germline CDR1 is DFQATT and CDR2 SNEGSKA (reference sequence). The CDR3 DNA follows: TGCAGTGCTAGAGATCACGAGACACTGGGGTCACCCCTCCACTTT. This encodes CSARDHETLGSPLHF.

This clonotype occurred once. V gene TRBV2 combines with J gene TRBJ1-2; no clear D gene. Germline V gene lookup returns CDR1 SNHLY and CDR2 FYNNEI. V was shortened by 3 bases and J by 0 bases, with 8 bases between the two germline ends. The CDR3 length is 14 residues. The CDR3, as DNA: TGTGCCAGCAGTGATGGACGATCTAACTATGGCTACACCTTC. It codes for CASSDGRSNYGYTF.

This clonotype appeared a few times. This chain connects TRBV20-1 to TRBJ2-3; 8 nucleotides align to TRBD1. Trimming removed 8 bases from V and 1 base from J; junction bases left unmatched: 8. CDR1 DFQATT and CDR2 SNEGSKA come from the germline V gene (reference sequence). The CDR3 consists of 14 residues. CDR3 protein: CSKPRTGRTDTQYF. The CDR3, as DNA: TGCAGTAAGCCCAGGACAGGGCGCACAGATACGCAGTATTTT.

This chain joins TRBV5-1 and TRBJ2-3, with TRBD2 identical over 8 bases. In germline, CDR1 is SGHRS, CDR2 YFSETQ. CDR3 length: 17 amino acids. The J segment lost 5 bases and the V segment lost 4 bases, leaving 15 bases of the junction unmatched. The CDR3 sequence is CASSPPRAGGAGDTQYF. The CDR3 DNA follows: TGCGCCAGCAGCCCGCCCCGTGCGGGGGGCGCGGGAGATACGCAGTATTTT.

The chain is built from TRBV6-1 and TRBJ2-2, with TRBD1 matching 8 bases. The CDR3 is 15 residues long. The J segment lost 3 bases and the V segment lost 6 bases, leaving 6 bases of the junction unmatched. CDR1 MNHNS and CDR2 SASEGT come from the germline V gene. CDR3 sequence: CASRMGQVDTGELFF. Written as DNA, the CDR3 is TGTGCCAGCAGGATGGGACAGGTGGACACCGGGGAGCTGTTTTTT.

This clonotype has just one count. This sequence joins TRBV10-3 and TRBJ1-5; no firm D call. V lost 3 bases to trimming and J lost 3 bases, with 15 bases between them. The germline CDR1 and CDR2 sequences are ENHRY and SYGVKD. This CDR3 is built from 16 residues. The CDR3 DNA follows: TGTGCCATCAGTGATAGGCCAGGACTCGTCAATCAGCCCCAGCATTTT. Translating it yields CAISDRPGLVNQPQHF.

This chain joins TRBV2 and TRBJ2-7; TRBD1 matches at 9 bases. J lost 3 bases, V lost 6 bases, and 6 bases had no gene match. This CDR3 is built from 14 residues. Germline values: CDR1 SNHLY, CDR2 FYNNEI. The CDR3 sequence: CASSPGQGFYEQYF. The CDR3 DNA follows: TGTGCCAGCAGCCCGGGACAGGGATTCTACGAGCAGTACTTC.

V is TRBV7-2 and J is TRBJ2-1; 7 bases align to TRBD2. The CDR3 covers 17 residues. Germline trimming cut 5 bases from V and 7 bases from J; bases unmatched to any gene: 17. The V gene's germline CDR1 is SGHTA and CDR2 FQGNSA. The CDR3 spells CASSPRGQRGNGNEQFF. DNA of the CDR3: TGTGCCAGCAGCCCGCGCGGTCAGCGGGGAAACGGGAATGAGCAGTTCTTC.

The V and J genes are TRBV7-2 and TRBJ1-5, with unresolved D. V was cut by 4 bases and J by 1 base, with 5 bases left in between. Germline-derived CDR1 and CDR2 are SGHTA and FQGNSA. The CDR3 is 13 amino acids. The CDR3 is CASSSESNQPQHF. For the CDR3, the DNA is TGTGCCAGCAGCTCTGAAAGCAATCAGCCCCAGCATTTT.

As DNA, the CDR3 is TGTGCCAGCAGTTCAGCCGGGACAGGATTGAGGAGCAATCAGCCCCAGCATTTT. This translates into CASSSAGTGLRSNQPQHF. The chain carries TRBV6-5 and TRBJ1-5, with TRBD1 matching over 8 bases. The germline V gene encodes CDR1 MNHEY and CDR2 SVGAGI. The CDR3 length is 18 residues. Trimming took 4 bases from V and 1 from J; bases not matched to a gene: 12.

The chain links TRBV7-2 to TRBJ1-2; a possible D gene is TRBD1 (6 bases). Germline V CDR1 and CDR2: SGHTA, FQGNSA. The CDR3 loop spans 13 amino acids. Between the trimmed V and J ends, which lost 4 bases and 7 bases, there was a span of 13 bases. In nucleotides, the CDR3 is TGTGCCAGCAGCTCCCCAGGGGCGGCTGGCTACACCTTC. Encoded protein: CASSSPGAAGYTF.